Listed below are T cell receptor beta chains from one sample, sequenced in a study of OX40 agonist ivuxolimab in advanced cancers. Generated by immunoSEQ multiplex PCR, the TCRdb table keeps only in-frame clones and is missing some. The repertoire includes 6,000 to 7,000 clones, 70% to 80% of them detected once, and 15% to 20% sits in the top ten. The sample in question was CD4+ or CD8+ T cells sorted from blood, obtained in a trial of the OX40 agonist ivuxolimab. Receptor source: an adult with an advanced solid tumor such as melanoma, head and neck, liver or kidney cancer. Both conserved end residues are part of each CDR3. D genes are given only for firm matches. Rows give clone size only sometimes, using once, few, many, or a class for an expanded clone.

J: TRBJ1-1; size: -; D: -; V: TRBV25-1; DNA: TGTGCCAGCAGTAGAGGGGGGGGGACTGAAGCTTTCTTT; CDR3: CASSRGGGTEAFF
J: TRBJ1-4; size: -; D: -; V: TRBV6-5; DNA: TGTGCCAGCAGTTACTTGGTGAACAACCAGAATGAAAAACTGTTTTTT; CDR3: CASSYLVNNQNEKLFF
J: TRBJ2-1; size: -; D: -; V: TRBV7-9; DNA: TGTGCCAGCAGCTTAGCAGGTTCGTACAATGAGCAGTTCTTC; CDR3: CASSLAGSYNEQFF
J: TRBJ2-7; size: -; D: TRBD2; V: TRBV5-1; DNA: TGCGCCAGCAGCTCCACTAGCGGGGTGGCCTACGAGCAGTACTTC; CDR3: CASSSTSGVAYEQYF
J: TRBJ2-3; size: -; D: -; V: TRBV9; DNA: TGTGCCAGCAGCGTAGAGGGGGGGGCCCGCACAGATACGCAGTATTTT; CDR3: CASSVEGGARTDTQYF
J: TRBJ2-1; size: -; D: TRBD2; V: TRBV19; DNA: TGTGCCAGTAGTTTTAGCGGGGGGGCGCGAGAGCAGTTCTTC; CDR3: CASSFSGGAREQFF
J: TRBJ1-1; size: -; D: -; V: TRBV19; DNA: TGTGGGGCGGGGGCCCAGCGAGTTGAAGCTTTCTTT; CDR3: CGAGAQRVEAFF
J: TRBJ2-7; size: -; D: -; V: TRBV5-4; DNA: TGTGCCAGCAGCTTGGACGGTAGCTCCTACGAGCAGTACTTC; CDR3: CASSLDGSSYEQYF
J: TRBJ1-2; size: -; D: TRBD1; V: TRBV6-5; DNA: TGTGCCAGCAGTTACACCCTGACAGGGGGGTTGGGCTACACCTTC; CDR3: CASSYTLTGGLGYTF
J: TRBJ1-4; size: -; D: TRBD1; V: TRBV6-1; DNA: TGTGCCAGCAGTGAAGGGCAGGGGGCTGAAAAACTGTTTTTT; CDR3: CASSEGQGAEKLFF
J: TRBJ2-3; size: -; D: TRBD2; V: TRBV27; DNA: TGTGCCCGCAGTTTATCGTGGACTAGCGGGGGGTGCGGGGATACGCAGTATTTT; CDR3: CARSLSWTSGGCGDTQYF
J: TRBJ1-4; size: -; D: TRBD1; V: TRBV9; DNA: TGTGCCAGCAGCCCTCTTACCGGGACAGTTGAAAAACTGTTTTTT; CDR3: CASSPLTGTVEKLFF
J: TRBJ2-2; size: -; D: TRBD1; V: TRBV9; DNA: TGTGCCAGCAGCGTCGGAGGGACAGGTGCGAACACCGGGGAGCTGTTTTTT; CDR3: CASSVGGTGANTGELFF
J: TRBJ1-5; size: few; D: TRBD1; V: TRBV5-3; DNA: TGTGCCAGAAGCTTTGGGGACAGGGCCAGAGGCAATCAGCCCCAGCATTTT; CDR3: CARSFGDRARGNQPQHF
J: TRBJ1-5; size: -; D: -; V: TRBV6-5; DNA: TGTGCCAGCAGCCCCTCCCCAGGGAGCAATCAGCCCCAGCATTTT; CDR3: CASSPSPGSNQPQHF
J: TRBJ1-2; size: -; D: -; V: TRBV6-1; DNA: TGTGCCAGCAGTGAAGCTTTATCGGGGCTCCAATATTCCCTTAACCTATGGAGCTACACCTTC; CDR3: CASSEALSGLQYSLNLWSYTF
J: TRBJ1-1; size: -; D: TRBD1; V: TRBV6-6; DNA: TGTGCCAGCAGTTACCAGGGGGTGAGCACTGAAGCTTTCTTT; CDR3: CASSYQGVSTEAFF
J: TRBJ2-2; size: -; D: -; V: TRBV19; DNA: TGTGCCAGTAGTATACTGGGACCGACGACGGGGACCGGGGAGCTGTTTTTT; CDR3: CASSILGPTTGTGELFF
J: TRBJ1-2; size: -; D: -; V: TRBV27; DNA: TGTGCCAGCAGACCTACCACATTGGGGGGCTTGAAGGGCTACACCTTC; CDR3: CASRPTTLGGLKGYTF
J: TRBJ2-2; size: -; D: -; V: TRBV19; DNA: TGTGCCAGTCTGCGGAGCGGGGAGCTGTTTTTT; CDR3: CASLRSGELFF
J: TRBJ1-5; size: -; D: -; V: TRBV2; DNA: TGTGCCAGCAGTGATGGGGGAAATCAGCCCCAGCATTTT; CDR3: CASSDGGNQPQHF
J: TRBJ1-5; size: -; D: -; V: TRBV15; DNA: TGTGCCACCAGCAGAGAAAAATTTAGCAATCAGCCCCAGCATTTT; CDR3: CATSREKFSNQPQHF
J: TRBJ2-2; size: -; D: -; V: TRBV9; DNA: TGTGCCAGCAGCGGGTCTCGGGGAACCGGGGAGCTGTTTTTT; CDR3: CASSGSRGTGELFF
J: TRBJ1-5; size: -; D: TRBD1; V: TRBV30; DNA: TGTGCCTGGATCAGGGGGAAGGGCCAGCCCCAGCATTTT; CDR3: CAWIRGKGQPQHF
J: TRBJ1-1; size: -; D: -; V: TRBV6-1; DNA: TGTGCCAGCAGTGAACTGGGTGGCAACACTGAAGCTTTCTTT; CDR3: CASSELGGNTEAFF
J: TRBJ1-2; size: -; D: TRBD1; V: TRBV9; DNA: TGTGCCAGCAGCTCCTCAGGGGGTATTAACTATGGCTACACCTTC; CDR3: CASSSSGGINYGYTF
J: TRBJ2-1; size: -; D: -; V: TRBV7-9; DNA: TGTGCCAGCAGCTTAGAAGACTGGTTACACTACAATGAGCAGTTCTTC; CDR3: CASSLEDWLHYNEQFF
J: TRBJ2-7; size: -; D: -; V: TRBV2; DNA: TGTGCCAGCATCCGGGTAGGTGGGTACGAGCAGTACTTC; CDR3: CASIRVGGYEQYF
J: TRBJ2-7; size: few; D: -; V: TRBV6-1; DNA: TGTGCCAGCAACACACAGGCCTCGAGCTACGAGCAGTACTTC; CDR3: CASNTQASSYEQYF
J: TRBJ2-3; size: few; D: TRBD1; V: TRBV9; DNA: TGTGCCAGCAGCGCTCCGTCGACAGGGTCCACAGATACGCAGTATTTT; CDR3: CASSAPSTGSTDTQYF
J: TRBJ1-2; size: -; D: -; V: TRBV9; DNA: TGTGCCAGCAGCGGAAGGCATGGCTACACCTTC; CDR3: CASSGRHGYTF
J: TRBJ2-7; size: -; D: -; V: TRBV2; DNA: TGTGCCACCTCGGTGGGCGTCACCTACGAGCAGTACTTC; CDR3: CATSVGVTYEQYF
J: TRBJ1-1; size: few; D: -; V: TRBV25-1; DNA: TGTGCCAGCAGTGAATGGGGATACGGGAACGGTGAAGCTTTCTTT; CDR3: CASSEWGYGNGEAFF
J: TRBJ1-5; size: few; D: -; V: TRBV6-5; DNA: TGTGCCAGCAGGGGGGCAACGAATCAGCCCCAGCATTTT; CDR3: CASRGATNQPQHF
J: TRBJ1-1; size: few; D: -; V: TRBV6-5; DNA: TGTGCCTTGTCCCAGGGGTGGGTTGCTGAAGCTTTCTTT; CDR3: CALSQGWVAEAFF
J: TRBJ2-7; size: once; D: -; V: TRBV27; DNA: TGTGCCAGCAGTTTTGGGTCGGGCGAGCAGTACTTC; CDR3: CASSFGSGEQYF
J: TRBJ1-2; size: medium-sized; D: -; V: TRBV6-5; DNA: TGTGCCAGCAGTGCGCCCCAGGGGAAAGGCTACACCTTC; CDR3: CASSAPQGKGYTF
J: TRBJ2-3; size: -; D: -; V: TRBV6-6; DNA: TGTGCCAGCAGTTACTCACAGCAGGATACGCAGTATTTT; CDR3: CASSYSQQDTQYF
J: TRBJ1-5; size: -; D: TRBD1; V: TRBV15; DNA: TGTGCCACCAGCGGGGGAACCGGGACAGTTAATCAGCCCCAGCATTTT; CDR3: CATSGGTGTVNQPQHF
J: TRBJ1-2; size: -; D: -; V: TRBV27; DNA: TGTGCCAGCAGTCCGGGACTCCCGGGAGGTGGCTATGGCTACACCTTC; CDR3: CASSPGLPGGGYGYTF